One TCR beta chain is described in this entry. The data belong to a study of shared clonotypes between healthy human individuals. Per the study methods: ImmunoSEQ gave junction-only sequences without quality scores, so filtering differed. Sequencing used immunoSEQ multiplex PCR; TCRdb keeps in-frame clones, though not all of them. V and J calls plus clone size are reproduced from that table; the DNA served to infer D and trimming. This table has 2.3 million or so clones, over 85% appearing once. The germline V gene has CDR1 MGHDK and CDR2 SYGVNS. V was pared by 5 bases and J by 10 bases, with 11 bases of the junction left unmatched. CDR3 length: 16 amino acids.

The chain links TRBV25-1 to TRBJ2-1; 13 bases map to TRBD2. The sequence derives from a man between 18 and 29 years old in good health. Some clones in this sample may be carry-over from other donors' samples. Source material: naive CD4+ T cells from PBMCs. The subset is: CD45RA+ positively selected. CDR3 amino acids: CASSPMGLAGWGEQFF. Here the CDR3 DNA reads TGTGCCAGCAGTCCAATGGGACTAGCGGGATGGGGGGAGCAGTTCTTC.